These T cell receptor beta chains were read from a single sample in a study of blood T cell repertoires in COVID-19. Clones were read by immunoSEQ multiplex PCR, and TCRdb kept only the in-frame ones, dropping some. The sample lists 200,000 to 250,000 clones; 70% to 90% were seen once. Sequencing was carried out using peripheral blood. The receptor source for this set is a man aged 18 to 29 with active or convalescent COVID-19. The CDR3 runs from the conserved cysteine through the conserved F or W. The order of the fields is CDR3 length, V gene, J gene, D gene, clone size, CDR3 protein, CDR3 DNA. A D gene is named only where the DNA matches it firmly. For some rows the clone size is stated as once, few or many, or as a class when expanded; others skip it.

cdr3_length: 14; v_call: TRBV7-8; j_call: TRBJ1-1; d_call: NA; clone_size: NA; cdr3_aa: CASSLVTPNTEAFF; cdr3_nt: TGTGCCAGCAGCTTAGTAACACCAAACACTGAAGCTTTCTTT
cdr3_length: 15; v_call: TRBV30; j_call: TRBJ2-7; d_call: NA; clone_size: NA; cdr3_aa: CAWSAGSNGFYEQYF; cdr3_nt: TGTGCCTGGAGTGCGGGGTCCAACGGATTTTACGAGCAGTACTTC
cdr3_length: 16; v_call: TRBV24-1; j_call: TRBJ2-1; d_call: TRBD1; clone_size: NA; cdr3_aa: CATSDLGQGADNEQFF; cdr3_nt: TGTGCCACCAGTGACCTAGGACAGGGGGCAGACAATGAGCAGTTCTTC
cdr3_length: 17; v_call: TRBV7-9; j_call: TRBJ2-2; d_call: NA; clone_size: NA; cdr3_aa: CASSPPNGQRIGGELFF; cdr3_nt: TGTGCCAGCAGCCCCCCAAACGGACAGAGGATTGGCGGGGAGCTGTTTTTT
cdr3_length: 14; v_call: TRBV4-3; j_call: TRBJ1-5; d_call: TRBD1; clone_size: NA; cdr3_aa: CASSAYRGDQPQHF; cdr3_nt: TGCGCCAGCAGCGCGTACAGGGGGGATCAGCCCCAGCATTTT
cdr3_length: 13; v_call: TRBV6-5; j_call: TRBJ1-5; d_call: NA; clone_size: NA; cdr3_aa: CASRGAVYQPQHF; cdr3_nt: TGTGCCAGCAGGGGGGCCGTTTATCAGCCCCAGCATTTT
cdr3_length: 17; v_call: TRBV28; j_call: TRBJ2-7; d_call: NA; clone_size: few; cdr3_aa: CASRIGGPSLSSYEQYF; cdr3_nt: TGTGCCAGCAGGATCGGGGGGCCCTCGTTAAGCTCCTACGAGCAGTACTTC
cdr3_length: 11; v_call: TRBV29-1; j_call: TRBJ1-1; d_call: TRBD1; clone_size: NA; cdr3_aa: CSAQGAGEAFF; cdr3_nt: TGCAGCGCACAGGGGGCGGGTGAAGCTTTCTTT
cdr3_length: 16; v_call: TRBV7-2; j_call: TRBJ2-1; d_call: TRBD2; clone_size: once; cdr3_aa: CASSVSSGRVHNEQFF; cdr3_nt: TGTGCCAGCAGCGTATCTAGCGGGCGGGTTCACAATGAGCAGTTCTTC
cdr3_length: 17; v_call: TRBV19; j_call: TRBJ1-1; d_call: NA; clone_size: NA; cdr3_aa: CASSAREMGAGPYEAFF; cdr3_nt: TGTGCCAGTAGTGCGCGCGAAATGGGTGCGGGACCGTATGAAGCTTTCTTT
cdr3_length: 13; v_call: TRBV5-1; j_call: TRBJ1-2; d_call: TRBD1; clone_size: few; cdr3_aa: CASKEDRAEGYTF; cdr3_nt: TGCGCCAGCAAGGAGGACAGGGCCGAGGGCTACACCTTC
cdr3_length: 14; v_call: TRBV18; j_call: TRBJ1-6; d_call: TRBD1; clone_size: NA; cdr3_aa: CASSADRAGSPLHF; cdr3_nt: TGTGCCAGCTCAGCCGACAGGGCAGGATCACCCCTCCACTTT
cdr3_length: 22; v_call: TRBV29-1; j_call: TRBJ2-7; d_call: TRBD2; clone_size: NA; cdr3_aa: CSVSGTGAFGTSGRANFYEQYF; cdr3_nt: TGCAGCGTTTCCGGGACAGGGGCTTTCGGGACTAGCGGGAGGGCCAATTTTTACGAGCAGTACTTC
cdr3_length: 19; v_call: TRBV27; j_call: TRBJ2-4; d_call: NA; clone_size: NA; cdr3_aa: CASSLTYFFVRLAKNIQYF; cdr3_nt: TGTGCCAGCAGTTTGACTTATTTTTTCGTGAGACTAGCCAAAAACATTCAGTACTTC
cdr3_length: 14; v_call: TRBV19; j_call: TRBJ2-5; d_call: NA; clone_size: NA; cdr3_aa: CATSKEGPVETQYF; cdr3_nt: TGTGCCACCTCGAAGGAGGGGCCCGTTGAGACCCAGTACTTC
cdr3_length: 13; v_call: TRBV4-3; j_call: TRBJ2-1; d_call: NA; clone_size: NA; cdr3_aa: CASSQSGYNEQFF; cdr3_nt: TGCGCCAGCAGCCAAAGCGGGTACAATGAGCAGTTCTTC
cdr3_length: 14; v_call: TRBV2; j_call: TRBJ2-2; d_call: NA; clone_size: NA; cdr3_aa: CATLGAGNTGELFF; cdr3_nt: TGTGCCACCTTAGGGGCCGGTAACACCGGGGAGCTGTTTTTT
cdr3_length: 15; v_call: TRBV9; j_call: TRBJ2-7; d_call: TRBD2; clone_size: NA; cdr3_aa: CASSVGGTSVYEQYF; cdr3_nt: TGTGCCAGCAGCGTAGGAGGGACTAGCGTTTACGAGCAGTACTTC
cdr3_length: 14; v_call: TRBV5-1; j_call: TRBJ1-6; d_call: NA; clone_size: once; cdr3_aa: CASSLEQGTSPLHF; cdr3_nt: TGCGCCAGCAGCCTTGAACAGGGTACCTCACCCCTCCACTTT
cdr3_length: 15; v_call: TRBV7-9; j_call: TRBJ2-1; d_call: NA; clone_size: NA; cdr3_aa: CASSLSLGSYVEQFF; cdr3_nt: TGTGCCAGCAGCTTATCACTGGGGAGCTACGTAGAGCAGTTCTTC
cdr3_length: 16; v_call: TRBV30; j_call: TRBJ1-4; d_call: NA; clone_size: NA; cdr3_aa: CAWSRTRARTNEKLFF; cdr3_nt: TGTGCCTGGAGTCGGACTAGGGCCAGAACTAATGAAAAACTGTTTTTT
cdr3_length: 15; v_call: TRBV5-5; j_call: TRBJ2-1; d_call: TRBD1; clone_size: NA; cdr3_aa: CASSLGQGSYNEQFF; cdr3_nt: TGTGCCAGCAGCTTGGGACAGGGATCCTACAATGAGCAGTTCTTC
cdr3_length: 16; v_call: TRBV9; j_call: TRBJ2-2; d_call: NA; clone_size: NA; cdr3_aa: CASSVGPRENTGELFF; cdr3_nt: TGTGCCAGCAGCGTTGGGCCGAGAGAGAACACCGGGGAGCTGTTTTTT
cdr3_length: 11; v_call: TRBV5-6; j_call: TRBJ2-7; d_call: NA; clone_size: NA; cdr3_aa: CASSLGSRGDF; cdr3_nt: TGTGCCAGCAGCTTGGGATCCAGGGGAGACTTC
cdr3_length: 15; v_call: TRBV7-5; j_call: TRBJ1-5; d_call: NA; clone_size: NA; cdr3_aa: CVRSLRTASNQPQHF; cdr3_nt: TGTGTCAGAAGCTTAAGGACAGCTAGCAATCAGCCCCAGCATTTT
cdr3_length: 16; v_call: TRBV30; j_call: TRBJ1-6; d_call: NA; clone_size: NA; cdr3_aa: CAWNILGGSYNSPLHF; cdr3_nt: TGTGCCTGGAATATCCTGGGGGGCTCCTATAATTCACCCCTCCACTTT
cdr3_length: 15; v_call: TRBV7-9; j_call: TRBJ1-2; d_call: TRBD1; clone_size: NA; cdr3_aa: CASSLGRGRLGGYTF; cdr3_nt: TGTGCCAGCAGCTTAGGTAGGGGGCGCCTCGGAGGCTACACCTTC
cdr3_length: 15; v_call: TRBV18; j_call: TRBJ1-5; d_call: NA; clone_size: NA; cdr3_aa: CASSPRAGSDQPQHF; cdr3_nt: TGTGCCAGCTCACCACGGGCGGGGTCGGATCAGCCCCAGCATTTT
cdr3_length: 13; v_call: TRBV9; j_call: TRBJ2-7; d_call: TRBD2; clone_size: NA; cdr3_aa: CASSVRTGGPQYF; cdr3_nt: TGTGCCAGCAGCGTGAGAACGGGAGGGCCGCAGTACTTC
cdr3_length: 16; v_call: TRBV29-1; j_call: TRBJ1-1; d_call: NA; clone_size: once; cdr3_aa: CSVEDGGQGRDTEAFF; cdr3_nt: TGCAGCGTTGAAGATGGCGGTCAGGGGAGGGACACTGAAGCTTTCTTT
cdr3_length: 16; v_call: TRBV2; j_call: TRBJ2-4; d_call: TRBD2; clone_size: NA; cdr3_aa: CASSERTGGHKNIQYF; cdr3_nt: TGTGCCAGCAGTGAACGGACGGGAGGACATAAAAACATTCAGTACTTC
cdr3_length: 15; v_call: TRBV7-9; j_call: TRBJ2-5; d_call: NA; clone_size: NA; cdr3_aa: CASSLEFEVVETQYF; cdr3_nt: TGTGCCAGCAGCTTAGAATTCGAGGTCGTCGAGACCCAGTACTTC
cdr3_length: 14; v_call: TRBV27; j_call: TRBJ1-2; d_call: TRBD1; clone_size: NA; cdr3_aa: CASSVRDSFYGYTF; cdr3_nt: TGTGCCAGCAGTGTACGGGACAGCTTCTATGGCTACACCTTC
cdr3_length: 13; v_call: TRBV27; j_call: TRBJ1-2; d_call: TRBD1; clone_size: NA; cdr3_aa: CASSPGTEGGYTF; cdr3_nt: TGTGCCAGCAGCCCGGGGACAGAAGGTGGCTACACCTTC
cdr3_length: 15; v_call: TRBV28; j_call: TRBJ2-7; d_call: TRBD2; clone_size: NA; cdr3_aa: CASREAGGLGGEQYF; cdr3_nt: TGTGCCAGCAGGGAAGCGGGAGGTCTCGGAGGTGAGCAGTACTTC
cdr3_length: 14; v_call: TRBV6-1; j_call: TRBJ2-2; d_call: NA; clone_size: once; cdr3_aa: CASSEGTVTGELFF; cdr3_nt: TGTGCCAGCAGTGAAGGGACAGTGACCGGGGAGCTGTTTTTT
cdr3_length: 14; v_call: TRBV15; j_call: TRBJ1-5; d_call: NA; clone_size: NA; cdr3_aa: CATSRGGNNQPQHF; cdr3_nt: TGTGCCACCAGCAGAGGAGGGAATAATCAGCCCCAGCATTTT
cdr3_length: 12; v_call: TRBV5-1; j_call: TRBJ1-1; d_call: NA; clone_size: NA; cdr3_aa: CASRPDTGRAFF; cdr3_nt: TGCGCCAGCAGACCCGATACAGGGCGGGCTTTCTTT
cdr3_length: 19; v_call: TRBV6-4; j_call: TRBJ2-6; d_call: NA; clone_size: many; cdr3_aa: CASSEDAGFGPRGANVLTF; cdr3_nt: TGTGCCAGCAGTGAAGACGCGGGGTTCGGCCCGCGGGGGGCCAACGTCCTGACTTTC
cdr3_length: 16; v_call: TRBV5-1; j_call: TRBJ2-1; d_call: TRBD1; clone_size: NA; cdr3_aa: CASSFGPTGGLNEQFF; cdr3_nt: TGCGCCAGCAGCTTTGGACCTACAGGGGGTCTCAATGAGCAGTTCTTC
cdr3_length: 13; v_call: TRBV7-2; j_call: TRBJ1-2; d_call: NA; clone_size: NA; cdr3_aa: CASSADSNYGYTF; cdr3_nt: TGTGCCAGCAGCGCGGACAGCAACTATGGCTACACCTTC
cdr3_length: 12; v_call: TRBV6-5; j_call: TRBJ2-7; d_call: TRBD2; clone_size: NA; cdr3_aa: CASSQSSGEQYF; cdr3_nt: TGTGCCAGCAGTCAATCTAGCGGCGAGCAGTACTTC
cdr3_length: 14; v_call: TRBV11-1; j_call: TRBJ2-7; d_call: TRBD2; clone_size: NA; cdr3_aa: CASGRLAGAYEQYF; cdr3_nt: TGTGCCAGCGGACGACTAGCGGGAGCCTACGAGCAGTACTTC
cdr3_length: 13; v_call: TRBV6-1; j_call: TRBJ2-7; d_call: NA; clone_size: NA; cdr3_aa: CASSERPSYEQYF; cdr3_nt: TGTGCCAGCAGTGAGCGGCCCTCCTACGAGCAGTACTTC
cdr3_length: 17; v_call: TRBV5-1; j_call: TRBJ2-6; d_call: TRBD1; clone_size: NA; cdr3_aa: CASSLGDRGPGANVLTF; cdr3_nt: TGCGCCAGCAGCTTGGGGGACAGGGGGCCTGGGGCCAACGTCCTGACTTTC
cdr3_length: 16; v_call: TRBV5-6; j_call: TRBJ1-3; d_call: NA; clone_size: NA; cdr3_aa: CASSLVQGASGNTIYF; cdr3_nt: TGTGCCAGCAGCTTGGTGCAGGGTGCCTCTGGAAACACCATATATTTT
cdr3_length: 15; v_call: TRBV6-5; j_call: TRBJ1-5; d_call: NA; clone_size: NA; cdr3_aa: CASKTGGRSNQPQHF; cdr3_nt: TGTGCCAGCAAAACGGGGGGTCGGAGCAATCAGCCCCAGCATTTT
cdr3_length: 13; v_call: TRBV6-5; j_call: TRBJ2-7; d_call: NA; clone_size: NA; cdr3_aa: CASRRTSAYEQYF; cdr3_nt: TGTGCCAGCAGGAGGACAAGCGCCTACGAGCAGTACTTC
cdr3_length: 16; v_call: TRBV11-2; j_call: TRBJ2-7; d_call: NA; clone_size: NA; cdr3_aa: CASSLVVGLHPNEQYF; cdr3_nt: TGTGCCAGCAGCTTAGTAGTTGGGCTTCATCCCAACGAGCAGTACTTC
cdr3_length: 13; v_call: TRBV3-1/TRBV3-2; j_call: TRBJ2-7; d_call: NA; clone_size: NA; cdr3_aa: CASSQISSYEQYF; cdr3_nt: TGTGCCAGCAGCCAAATCTCTAGCTACGAGCAGTACTTC
cdr3_length: 13; v_call: TRBV27; j_call: TRBJ1-1; d_call: NA; clone_size: NA; cdr3_aa: CASSPSGGTEAFF; cdr3_nt: TGTGCCAGCAGTCCCTCCGGGGGAACTGAAGCTTTCTTT
cdr3_length: 15; v_call: TRBV11-2; j_call: TRBJ2-7; d_call: TRBD1; clone_size: NA; cdr3_aa: CASSRGQGAPYEQYF; cdr3_nt: TGTGCCAGCAGTCGAGGCCAGGGGGCGCCCTACGAGCAGTACTTC
cdr3_length: 13; v_call: TRBV5-1; j_call: TRBJ1-2; d_call: TRBD1; clone_size: NA; cdr3_aa: CASRSQGSYGYTF; cdr3_nt: TGCGCCAGCAGGTCACAGGGGTCCTATGGCTACACCTTC